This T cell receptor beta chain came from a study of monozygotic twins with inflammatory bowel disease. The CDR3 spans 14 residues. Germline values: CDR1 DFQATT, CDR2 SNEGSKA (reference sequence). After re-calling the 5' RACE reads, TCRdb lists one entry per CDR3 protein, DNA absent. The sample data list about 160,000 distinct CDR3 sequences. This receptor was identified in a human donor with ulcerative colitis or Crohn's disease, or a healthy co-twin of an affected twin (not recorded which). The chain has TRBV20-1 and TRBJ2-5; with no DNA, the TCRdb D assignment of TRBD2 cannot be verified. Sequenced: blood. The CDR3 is CSAWTSGVQETQYF.